Shown below are 14 T cell receptor beta chains from a single sample sequenced in a study of blood T cells in healthy people across ages. The use of a sample-barcoded 5' primer and a J-beta primer mix characterized a second PCR of about 7 to 12 cycles. TCRdb redid the calling of the 5' RACE reads with MiXCR, one entry per CDR3 protein. The repertoire consists of over a million distinct CDR3 sequences, with around 25% occurring once and the leading ten covering about 0.72%. These same records also appear under a second study, on T cells of mothers and their children.

Sequenced: blood. These TCRs come from a girl aged 2-10 years in good health.

Regarding this clonotype: The junction and the germline gene differ at one end; a read error may be behind it. The chain links TRBV28 to TRBJ2-1; D may be TRBD2 (6 bases). The CDR3 has 15 amino acids. CDR1 is MDHEN and CDR2 is SYDVKM in the germline V gene. The CDR3 loop reads CASSLRGDSDNEQFF. In DNA, the CDR3 is TGTGCCAGCAGTTTAAGAGGGGACTCCGACAATGAGCAGTTCTTC.

This clonotype has just one count. V usage is TRBV12-3 or TRBV12-4 and J usage is TRBJ1-1; TRBD1 might be the D (6 bases). The CDR3 is made up of 14 amino acids. The V end was cut by 6 bases, the J end by 2 bases, with 13 bases between. CDR3 DNA sequence: TGTGCCAGCAGGTTGACAGGCGTTAACACTGAAGCTTTCTTT. Its translation: CASRLTGVNTEAFF.

This chain joins TRBV28 and TRBJ1-1, with 7 bases matching TRBD1. The CDR3 extends over 13 amino acids. V lost 6 bases, J lost 4 bases, and 5 bases stayed unmatched. Germline CDR1 and CDR2: MDHEN and SYDVKM. CDR3 protein: CASRPRGLTEAFF. In DNA form, the CDR3 reads TGTGCCAGCAGGCCTAGGGGGCTCACTGAAGCTTTCTTT.

This clonotype showed up just a few times. The genes are TRBV29-1 and TRBJ2-3, with 7 bases fitting TRBD1. CDR1 SQVTM and CDR2 ANQGSEA come from the germline V gene. The CDR3 length is 13 residues. The J segment lost 6 bases and the V segment lost 1 base, leaving 4 bases of the junction unmatched. CDR3 in DNA: TGCAGCGTTGAAGGCCGAGGGGGCGATACGCAGTATTTT. This translates into CSVEGRGGDTQYF.

The chain has TRBV12-3 or TRBV12-4 and TRBJ2-5; D is perhaps TRBD1 (6 bases). Trimming stripped 6 bases from V and 4 bases from J, with 15 bases between. This CDR3 has 14 amino acids. CDR3 DNA: TGTGCCAGCAGCGAAATACTAGGGGGAGAGACCCAGTACTTC. Amino acids: CASSEILGGETQYF.

Only a few counts were recorded for this clonotype. V usage is TRBV5-1 and J usage is TRBJ2-7; D uncertain. There are 13 residues in the CDR3. Trimming removed 0 bases from V and 6 bases from J, with 10 bases in between. CDR1 SGHRS and CDR2 YFSETQ come from the germline V gene. The CDR3, as DNA: TGCGCCAGCAGCTTGGTGGAAGCCCGCGAGCAGTACTTC. This gives the protein CASSLVEAREQYF.

V usage is TRBV19 and J usage is TRBJ2-1; no firm D call. The closer fit of TRBJ2-5 to the DNA end suggests the J call may be wrong. The CDR3 runs 12 residues. The germline CDR1 and CDR2 sequences are LNHDA and SQIVND (reference sequence). CDR3 DNA sequence: TGTGCCAGTAGTATGAACTCGGAGACCCAGTACTTC. It codes for CASSMNSETQYF.

This clonotype occurred a few times. The chain recombines TRBV27 with TRBJ1-1; D remains unclear. Germline CDR1 is MNHEY and CDR2 is SMNVEV (reference sequence). V was trimmed by 5 bases and J by 6 bases, leaving 13 bases between them. The CDR3 contains 13 residues. CDR3 sequence reads: CASSPRAKPEAFF. The CDR3 DNA sequence: TGTGCCAGCAGTCCTCGAGCGAAGCCTGAAGCTTTCTTT.

The V call is TRBV13, the J call TRBJ1-1, with 7 bases fitting TRBD1. Germline CDR1 is PRHDT and CDR2 is FYEKMQ (reference sequence). Trimming took 4 bases from V and 7 from J; bases not matched to a gene: 3. This CDR3 is 12 amino acids long. Here the CDR3 DNA reads TGTGCCAGCAGCTCCGGACAGGTTGAAGCTTTCTTT. Translated, it gives CASSSGQVEAFF.

The CDR3 nucleotides are TGTGCCAGCAGTTACAGCGAGTTCTCCTACAATGAGCAGTTCTTC. Translation gives CASSYSEFSYNEQFF. The rearrangement joins TRBV6-6 to TRBJ2-1; unclear D gene. V was pared by 2 bases and J by 0 bases, with 8 bases between. CDR3 length: 15 amino acids. CDR1 and CDR2 from the germline V gene are MNHNY and SVGAGI (reference sequence).

This clonotype was seen more than once but under ten times. This rearrangement joins TRBV7-8 to TRBJ1-4, with D hard to call. CDR3 length equals 12 residues. Deletions cut 6 bases from V and 11 bases from J, with 13 bases between. The germline V gene encodes CDR1 SGHVS and CDR2 FQNEAQ. CDR3 sequence reads: CASRKGWPKLFF. CDR3 DNA: TGTGCCAGCAGGAAGGGATGGCCCAAACTGTTTTTT.

The sample holds a few counts of this clonotype. The chain joins TRBV5-1 to TRBJ2-5; D is undetermined. Germline V gene data show CDR1 as SGHRS and CDR2 as YFSETQ. V was cut by 5 bases and J by 3 bases, with 17 bases left in between. The CDR3 contains 15 residues. The DNA for the CDR3 is TGCGCCAGCAGTATCGCATCCGGGTCCGAAGAGACCCAGTACTTC. Protein product: CASSIASGSEETQYF. Supplemented by reference TRBV5-1 and TRBJ2-5, the full variable domain reads KAGVTQTPRYLIKTRGQQVTLSCSPISGHRSVSWYQQTPGQGLQFLFEYFSETQRNKGNFPGRFSGRQFSNSRSEMNVSTLELGDSALYLCASSIASGSEETQYFGPGTRLLVL.

This clonotype has a handful of counts. The chain couples TRBV24-1 to TRBJ1-1; the D is unclear. Germline values: CDR1 KGHDR, CDR2 SFDVKD. The CDR3 runs to 11 residues. Trimming cost V 9 bases and J 3 bases, with 7 bases left between them. The CDR3 spells CATPNHTEAFF. The CDR3 DNA reads TGTGCCACCCCCAACCACACTGAAGCTTTCTTT.

Only a few counts were recorded for this clonotype. V is TRBV19 and J is TRBJ2-6; D remains ambiguous. CDR1 LNHDA and CDR2 SQIVND come from the germline V gene (reference sequence). V was cut by 3 bases and J by 1 base, with 10 bases left in between. This CDR3 contains 16 residues. For the CDR3, the DNA is TGTGCCAGTAGTATGGTTTTGAGGTCTGGGGCCAACGTCCTGACTTTC. Protein sequence: CASSMVLRSGANVLTF.